The clone carrying this T cell receptor beta chain appeared once. This sample was taken from a study of shared clonotypes between healthy human individuals. This table comes from immunoSEQ multiplex PCR, and its TCRdb copy is limited to in-frame clones, with some not included. Among about 510,000 clones listed, almost 97% were seen once. The V and J ends lost 7 bases and 0 bases, in that order; junction bases with no gene match: 13. Germline V CDR1 and CDR2: LGHNT, FRNRAP. There are 18 residues in the CDR3. This receptor was identified in a woman younger than 45 in good health. Sequencing was performed on naive CD4+ T cells sorted from blood. Subset here: CD45RA+ positively selected. The chain joins TRBV12-5 to TRBJ2-7; TRBD2 matches 12 bases. CDR3 DNA: TGTGCTAGTGCCCCGGAGGGACTAGCGGGTAGAAGCTCCTACGAGCAGTACTTC. Its translation is CASAPEGLAGRSSYEQYF.